This T cell receptor (beta chain) was retrieved from a study of OX40 agonist ivuxolimab in advanced cancers. Regarding the complete study: Ivuxolimab, which targeted the costimulatory receptor OX40 (CD134), was an agonistic, fully human IgG2 monoclonal antibody. Intravenous ivuxolimab was administered to patients every 2 weeks at six dose levels: 0.01, 0.1, 0.3, 1.5, 3 and 10 mg/kg. Of the roughly 52 dose-escalation patients, hepatocellular carcinoma was present in approximately 20, melanoma in around 15, renal cell carcinoma in 9 and head and neck cancer in 9. In the dose-escalation cohort, 82.7% of patients were male, and the mean age was approximately 55 years, with a range of about 23 to 85. Patients were allowed to have had prior anti-PD-1, anti-PD-L1 or anti-CTLA-4 therapy, and around 40% of the dose-escalation patients had previously received checkpoint inhibitors. Partial responses were achieved by three dose-escalation patients, of whom one had hepatocellular carcinoma and two had cutaneous melanoma. The purpose of peripheral TCRbeta sequencing was to test whether ivuxolimab changed TCR sequence diversity and led to clonal T-cell expansion. The paper covers the monotherapy dose-escalation part of the phase I ivuxolimab trial, which included N ≈ 54 patients. Paper-wide results and their limitations: At doses from 0.1 to 3.0 mg/kg, clonal expansion was seen in both CD4+ and CD8+ blood T cells between baseline and week 6. After ivuxolimab, CD8+ T cells had more expanded clones than CD4+ T cells on average. Low levels of normalized T-cell clonal expansion were also seen in some nonresponding patients. In partial responders in the 0.1-3.0 mg/kg groups, normalized peripheral clonal expansion was found to be among the lowest, especially among CD8+ T cells. Antigen specificity was not determined for the clonally expanded peripheral T cells.

As regards this clone: Its antigen has not been determined. Nothing much larger sits one base from this clone, and base qualities are not available.

For sequencing of the TCRbeta CDR3 region, genomic DNA was extracted from the sorted cells. The immunoSEQ Assay was used to sequence the TCRbeta CDR3 regions. TCRdb stores this immuneACCESS table with in-frame sequences only. Part of the clones is absent; in the studies checked, under half of the shortfall reflects unresolved V genes, and no reason is known for the rest. A total of approximately 99,000 clones appear in this sample, roughly 94% of them only once. The ten largest clones add up to less than 0.2% of the sample. The CDR1 and CDR2 encoded by the germline V gene are SGHRS and YFSETQ. The CDR3 measures 15 amino acids from cysteine to phenylalanine. Kept here is only the CDR3 DNA, which spans 45 bases and is read in frame from base 1. V was cut back by 7 bases and J by 7 bases, leaving a gap of 24 bases between them. The trial excluded patients who had a history of autoimmune disease or who were on systemic immunosuppression. Peripheral blood for TCR sequencing was drawn from every dose cohort at baseline, at cycle 4 day 1 and at cycle 7 day 1. Samples came from an open-label, multicenter, first-in-human phase I dose-escalation trial of ivuxolimab. Adults with locally advanced or metastatic melanoma, renal cell, hepatocellular, or head and neck squamous cell carcinoma were enrolled in the trial. Before TCR sequencing, CD4+ T cells and CD8+ T cells from peripheral blood were sorted into separate populations.

The sequencing used CD4+ or CD8+ T cells sorted from blood, collected in a trial of the OX40 agonist ivuxolimab. The chain is assembled from TRBV5-1 and TRBJ2-7; TRBD1 is a weak D gene call, 5 bases matching. The TCR sequence derives from an adult with an advanced solid tumor such as melanoma, head and neck, liver or kidney cancer. DNA sequence: TGCGCCAGCGGATCAACTGACAGTACCTTGTGGGAGCAGTACTTC. The translation is CASGSTDSTLWEQYF.